This T cell receptor beta chain was sequenced in a study of CD8 T cells in ankylosing spondylitis. The study's findings and limits: Disease-linked clones reportedly concentrated significantly in matched ankylosing spondylitis synovial fluid. Typical of ankylosing spondylitis blood, it appeared, was a TCR beta motif of roughly eight highly homologous variants. Disease-associated clonotypes exhibited CD8+ identity and were relatively infrequent in peripheral blood.

V gave up 2 bases and J gave up 6 bases; unmatched junction bases: 11. CDR3 length equals 16 residues. A remark on this clonotype: The target antigen is unknown.

Molecular-barcoded quantitative 5'-RACE produced these TCR beta libraries. TCRdb reprocessed the 5' RACE reads via MiXCR and lists one record per CDR3 protein. Altogether about 150,000 distinct CDR3 sequences are present, approximately 44% being singletons, with the ten largest covering nearly 15%. This sequence was found in a male donor with ankylosing spondylitis. The sequenced material came from synovial fluid, either unsorted or a sorted T cell fraction (not recorded which). This chain uses TRBV12-3 or TRBV12-4 with TRBJ1-2; 8 positions match TRBD1. The CDR3 here is CASSLLSQGARDGYTF. The DNA of the CDR3 is TGTGCCAGCAGTTTACTTAGCCAGGGGGCAAGGGATGGCTACACCTTC.